This T cell receptor beta chain came from a study of metastatic and nonmetastatic thyroid tumors (dated by TCRdb to 2020 to 2022). Study-level background: Repertoires were compared across peripheral blood and tumor or nodule tissue samples from malignant and benign thyroid patients.

No patient had received any treatment before thyroid surgery. Using T-cell receptor beta sequencing, the researchers looked back retrospectively at clinical samples from patients, gathered between the early 2010s and the late 2010s. From cysteine to phenylalanine, the CDR3 is 15 amino acids long. The sequence is cut down to CDR3 DNA, 45 bases in frame from base 1. The junction carries 17 bases between V and J, which are trimmed by 7 bases and 4 bases respectively. This clone was counted ten times or more. Its specific antigen is unknown. No quality values exist for individual bases; no much larger clone is one base distant. The library was made by PCR. The listed sequencing device is Illumina HiSeq 4000. High-throughput sequencing was used to profile the TCR beta-chain CDR3 region of each patient. On the study's bioinformatics: The researchers built a classifier to tell apart papillary thyroid cancer patients with distant metastasis, based on CDR3 differences among clinicopathological groups. The Shannon index was used to assess repertoire diversity, and the Morisita-Horn index was used to assess tumor-blood repertoire similarity. TCRdb reanalyzed the raw reads on its own, using fastp at Q25 for trimming and MiXCR for clone calling, and kept in-frame beta chains. TCRdb's processing, not the authors', yielded these V and J calls. The sample table shows about 59,000 clones, and 15% to 20% are seen once. In total, the top ten clones hold more than 9% of the sample.

What the authors observed across the whole study: In both blood and tumor samples, malignant tumors were reported to have significantly higher TCR beta diversity than benign nodules.

The sequenced sample was blood. The V and J segments used are TRBV12-3 or TRBV12-4 and TRBJ2-1; the D gene is perhaps TRBD1 or TRBD2, each of them matching over 6 bases. This sequence was found in a male donor with papillary thyroid cancer or a benign thyroid nodule (not recorded which). Some clones in this sample may be carry-over from other donors' samples. The nucleotide sequence reads TGTGCCAGCACCCGGGCCGGGGGCCCATACAATGAGCAGTTCTTC. This sequence encodes CASTRAGGPYNEQFF.